Listed below are T cell receptor beta chains from one sample, sequenced in a study of metastatic and nonmetastatic thyroid tumors. TCRdb redid the clone calls on the PCR reads using MiXCR. The data contain under 45,000 clones, approximately 20% of them singletons. Sequenced sample: tumor tissue. All receptors come from a female donor with papillary thyroid cancer or a benign thyroid nodule (not recorded which). Some clones in this sample may be carry-over from other donors' samples. Both conserved end residues are part of each CDR3. A D gene is named only where the DNA matches it firmly.

D gene	J gene	V gene	CDR3 protein
TRBD1	TRBJ2-2	TRBV12-5	CASGKGTGSNTGELFF
TRBD1	TRBJ2-2	TRBV20-1	CSALDRTNTGELFF
.	TRBJ1-1	TRBV30	CAWSSQGPAEAFF
.	TRBJ1-2	TRBV4-3	CASSQARGTINYGYTF
.	TRBJ2-7	TRBV5-4	CASSSDTPYEQYF
.	TRBJ2-3	TRBV20-1	CSASPYSPGSLWGDTQYF
TRBD2	TRBJ2-3	TRBV7-3	CASSPNGGRWDTQYF
.	TRBJ2-3	TRBV5-1	CASSKGGRTDTQYF
.	TRBJ1-5	TRBV19	CASSLDRNQPQHF
TRBD2	TRBJ2-7	TRBV7-2	CASSLGGGTHEQYF
TRBD2	TRBJ2-5	TRBV4-3	CASSPVAGPQETQYF
TRBD1	TRBJ1-1	TRBV10-3	CAIREPGQGNTEAFF
TRBD1	TRBJ1-1	TRBV6-2/TRBV6-3	CASSYSRTGSTEAFF
TRBD2	TRBJ2-1	TRBV9	CASSVGGLASTNEQFF
TRBD1	TRBJ1-4	TRBV20-1	CSAVPGQGSGEKLFF
.	TRBJ2-7	TRBV27	CASSPTVVGYEQYF
TRBD2	TRBJ2-5	TRBV4-3	CASSQESLAGETQYF
.	TRBJ1-1	TRBV6-1	CASSEGGTIWTEAFF
.	TRBJ1-5	TRBV7-2	CASSFSHNQPQHF
.	TRBJ2-1	TRBV6-5	CASSYYREIGCNEQFF
.	TRBJ1-1	TRBV6-1	CASNGAGSTEAFF
TRBD1	TRBJ1-6	TRBV5-1	CASGTETGGAGSPLHF
.	TRBJ1-2	TRBV28	CASRTNYGYTF
.	TRBJ2-3	TRBV24-1	CATSDPRGADTQYF
.	TRBJ1-5	TRBV28	CASSFGGNQPQHF
.	TRBJ1-1	TRBV4-2	CASSQDEGGNTEAFF
.	TRBJ2-3	TRBV9	CASSVDSVGYIDTQYF
TRBD1	TRBJ2-5	TRBV12-5	CASELRGLLQETQYF
TRBD1	TRBJ1-5	TRBV11-2	CASSLDRDQPQHF
.	TRBJ1-5	TRBV6-1	CACGDSHQPQHF
TRBD1	TRBJ2-7	TRBV6-1	CASSVQGAREQYF
.	TRBJ2-3	TRBV29-1	CSVKGGLSTDTQYF
TRBD1	TRBJ1-2	TRBV27	CATLDRVRCCYTF
TRBD2	TRBJ2-5	TRBV10-2	CASSESRGGPETQYF
.	TRBJ2-1	TRBV20-1	CSGTRGHDEQFF
TRBD1	TRBJ2-3	TRBV20-1	CSARGSGQGGTSTDTQYF
TRBD1	TRBJ1-1	TRBV12-3/TRBV12-4	CASNQGVAEAFF
.	TRBJ1-5	TRBV11-2	CASSLPGGVGGQPQHF
TRBD1	TRBJ2-2	TRBV5-4	CASSSVRTGAQGNTGELFF
.	TRBJ2-7	TRBV4-2	CASSQDRERVGEQYF
TRBD2	TRBJ2-7	TRBV7-2	CASSSGTSGRPLRKQYF
.	TRBJ1-2	TRBV3-1	CASSQDLRDPRGGYTF
.	TRBJ2-2	TRBV7-3	CASSLTGYRESHGELFF
TRBD1	TRBJ1-1	TRBV6-2/TRBV6-3	CASKRGDRENTEAFF
.	TRBJ2-3	TRBV10-3	CAIRGEESSTDTQYF
.	TRBJ2-3	TRBV7-6	CASSGGTTDTQYF
TRBD2	TRBJ2-7	TRBV2	CASSGLVPTYEQYF
TRBD1	TRBJ1-1	TRBV18	CASSPPQGTSLEAFF
.	TRBJ2-6	TRBV5-1	CASSSLLSGANVLTF
TRBD2	TRBJ2-1	TRBV18	CASSPSGRALNEQFF
.	TRBJ2-1	TRBV28	CASSAEGSEQFF
.	TRBJ2-7	TRBV5-5	CASSLPGRSPEQYF
.	TRBJ2-5	TRBV11-3	CASSLGDPETQYF
.	TRBJ2-3	TRBV6-1	CAISRGAQYF
TRBD1	TRBJ1-2	TRBV29-1	CSVADRNYGYTF
TRBD1	TRBJ1-2	TRBV15	CATSTGTGGSYGYTF
.	TRBJ1-2	TRBV20-1	CSARDQGNYGYTF
.	TRBJ1-6	TRBV4-1	CASSQDIRTQYNSPLHF
.	TRBJ1-1	TRBV9	CASSVEQGGEAFF
.	TRBJ1-1	TRBV11-3	CASSPRPWGEAFF